The rows below give T cell receptor beta chains drawn from one sample of a study of beta chain features in type 1 diabetes. Here immunoSEQ multiplex PCR was the method, and the copy in TCRdb shows in-frame clones only, minus some. This table holds about 290,000 clones, roughly 8% found once. The sequencing input was central memory CD4+ T cells from blood. The receptors were gathered from a woman in her late teens or twenties in good health. The CDR3 runs from the conserved cysteine through the conserved F or W. The D gene is left open where the match is weak. Rows give clone size only sometimes, using once, few, many, or a class for an expanded clone.

abundance	d_gene	v_gene	j_gene	CDR3nt	CDR3aa
-	-	TRBV14	TRBJ2-7	TGTGCCAGCAGCCAGTGGTTCTACGAGCAGTACTTC	CASSQWFYEQYF
-	-	TRBV7-2	TRBJ2-7	TGTGCCAGCAGTTTTAAGGGGCCTTCTCTCTCCTACGAGCAGTACTTC	CASSFKGPSLSYEQYF
many	-	TRBV7-3	TRBJ2-3	TGTGCCAGCAGCTTGCAGGGGACAGATACGCAGTATTTT	CASSLQGTDTQYF
-	-	TRBV18	TRBJ2-5	TGTGCCAGCTCACCCCACTCGGCGGAGACCCAGTACTTC	CASSPHSAETQYF
-	-	TRBV5-1	TRBJ1-4	TGCGCCAGCAGGAGGGACGGCGCAACTAATGAAAAACTGTTTTTT	CASRRDGATNEKLFF
few	-	TRBV7-9	TRBJ1-6	TGTGCCAGCAGCTCATCTTCCGTCCTCACCCTCCACTTT	CASSSSSVLTLHF
few	-	TRBV27	TRBJ1-5	TGTGCCAGCAGTTCTTTCATGGGATTTGGGGGAGGTAATCAGCCCCAGCATTTT	CASSSFMGFGGGNQPQHF
few	-	TRBV21-1	TRBJ1-4	TGTGCCAGCAGCAAAGCGTTGTGGACTCCCGGTGAAAAACTGTTTTTT	CASSKALWTPGEKLFF
few	-	TRBV7-2	TRBJ2-1	TGTGCCAGCAGCTCCAGGGGTCCATCGAATGAGCAGTTCTTC	CASSSRGPSNEQFF
few	-	TRBV7-2	TRBJ1-5	TGTGCCAGCAGCATGGGACGGAACCCCAATCAGCCCCAGCATTTT	CASSMGRNPNQPQHF
-	-	TRBV29-1	TRBJ1-1	TGCAGCGTTGAAGACAGGACAATGAACACTGAAGCTTTCTTT	CSVEDRTMNTEAFF
few	-	TRBV6-5	TRBJ2-3	TGTGCCAGCGGTGCGAGGGGGGGCCGGTTGGATACGCAGTATTTT	CASGARGGRLDTQYF
few	-	TRBV29-1	TRBJ1-6	TGCAGCGTTGCCCGAGCTGCTAATTCACCCCTCCACTTT	CSVARAANSPLHF
many	-	TRBV5-1	TRBJ2-2	TGCGCCAGTACCGCAACAGGGAACGCGAACACCGGGGAGCTGTTTTTT	CASTATGNANTGELFF
few	-	TRBV27	TRBJ2-5	TGTGCCAGCAGTTTTGGGTCGGTGGAGACCCAGTACTTC	CASSFGSVETQYF
few	TRBD1	TRBV2	TRBJ1-4	TGTGCCAGCAGTGATGACAGGGGGCGTAATGAAAAACTGTTTTTT	CASSDDRGRNEKLFF
medium-sized	-	TRBV19	TRBJ2-7	TGTGCCAGTAGTATATCTCAGGTCTCCTACGAGCAGTACTTC	CASSISQVSYEQYF
-	TRBD2	TRBV2	TRBJ2-5	TGTGCCAGCACCGCGCAGGGGAGCGGGGGGGAGACCCAGTACTTC	CASTAQGSGGETQYF
-	-	TRBV7-9	TRBJ1-2	TGTGCCAGCAGCTTTCTGAGTAACTATGGCTACACCTTC	CASSFLSNYGYTF
few	-	TRBV30	TRBJ2-1	TGTGCCTGGAGTGTACTGACATCCGACAATGAGCAGTTCTTC	CAWSVLTSDNEQFF
once	-	TRBV4-1	TRBJ2-4	TGCGCCAGCAGCCAAGTTATGGGGGCCCCCAAAAACATTCAGTACTTC	CASSQVMGAPKNIQYF
few	-	TRBV4-1	TRBJ1-4	TGCGCCAGCAGCCGTTCACCGGGACAAGCACCTGAAAAACTGTTTTTT	CASSRSPGQAPEKLFF
-	TRBD1	TRBV28	TRBJ1-2	TGTGCCAGCAGACTACAGGGGAACTATGGCTACACCTTC	CASRLQGNYGYTF
many	TRBD2	TRBV2	TRBJ2-3	TGTGCCACCCGACTAGCGGGAGTAGAGGATACGCAGTATTTT	CATRLAGVEDTQYF